One T cell receptor (beta chain) is described in this entry. This specimen belongs to a study of blood T cell repertoires in COVID-19. Study information: Samples of COVID-19 (acute and convalescent) were obtained from the United States, Italy and Spain. The analysed material was cDNA or gDNA that came from T cells, B-cell-depleted T cells, or PBMCs.

In the original processing: Estimation of nucleated cell counts was performed using reference gene primer amplification. Profiling relied on immunoSEQ multiplex PCR, and the TCRdb table lists in-frame clones only, not all of them. That table furnishes V, J and clone size, whereas the DNA furnished D and trimming. The table has some 120,000 clones, approximately 74% seen once. Germline CDR1 MNHNS, CDR2 SASEGT. Trimming left V 2 bases short and J 11 bases short, with 21 bases between. The CDR3 totals 15 residues. The sample was peripheral blood. The sequence came from a man of 80 years or more with COVID-19, enrolled during active disease. V is TRBV6-1 and J is TRBJ1-1; D remains unclear. CDR3 nucleotide sequence: TGTGCCAGCAGTGAACTTGGGCAGGCGAACTTTCGGGCTTTCTTT. This gives the protein CASSELGQANFRAFF.